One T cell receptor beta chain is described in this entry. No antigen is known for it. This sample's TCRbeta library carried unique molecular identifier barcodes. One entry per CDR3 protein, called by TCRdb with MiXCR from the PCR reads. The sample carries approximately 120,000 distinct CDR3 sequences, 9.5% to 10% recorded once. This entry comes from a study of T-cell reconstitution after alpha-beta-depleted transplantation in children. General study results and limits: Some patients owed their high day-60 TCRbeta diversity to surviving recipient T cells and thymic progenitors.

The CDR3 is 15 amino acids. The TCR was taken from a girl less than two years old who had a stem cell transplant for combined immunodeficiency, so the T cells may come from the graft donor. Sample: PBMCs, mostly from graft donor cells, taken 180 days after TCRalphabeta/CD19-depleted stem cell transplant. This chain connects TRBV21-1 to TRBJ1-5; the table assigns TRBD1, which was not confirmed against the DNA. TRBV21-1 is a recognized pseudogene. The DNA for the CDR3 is TGTGCCAGCAGCAAAGGGGGGGAACTGAATCAGCCCCAGCATTTT. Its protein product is CASSKGGELNQPQHF.